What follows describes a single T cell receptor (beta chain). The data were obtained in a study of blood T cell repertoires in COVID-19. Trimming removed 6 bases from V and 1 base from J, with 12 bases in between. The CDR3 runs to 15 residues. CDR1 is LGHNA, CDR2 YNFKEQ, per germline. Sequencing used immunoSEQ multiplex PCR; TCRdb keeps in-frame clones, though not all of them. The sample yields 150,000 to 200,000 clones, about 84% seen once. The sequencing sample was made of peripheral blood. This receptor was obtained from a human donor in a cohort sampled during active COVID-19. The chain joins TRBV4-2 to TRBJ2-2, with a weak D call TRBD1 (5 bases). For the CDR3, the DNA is TGTGCCAGCAGTCTACAAGGGGTGAACACCGGGGAGCTGTTTTTT. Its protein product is CASSLQGVNTGELFF.